The 17 T cell receptor beta chains below were found in one sample sequenced in a study of blood T cell repertoires in COVID-19 (dated by TCRdb to about 2020). Receptor libraries were prepared by the immunoSEQ multiplex PCR assay. Sourced from immuneACCESS, this table was stored by TCRdb with only in-frame sequences that have V and J called. A share of the clones is absent; for the studies checked, an unresolved V gene accounts for under half, and the remainder has no known explanation. A total of some 140,000 clones appear in this sample, 75% to 85% of them only once. The ten largest make up roughly an eighth of the sample. Material for sequencing was peripheral blood. Receptors originate from a woman aged 55-70 years with COVID-19, enrolled during active disease.

The chain couples TRBV5-5 to TRBJ1-6; D is ambiguous. The CDR3 contains 15 residues. The V gene lost 0 bases and the J gene lost 4 bases, with 8 bases spanning the gap. The germline V gene encodes CDR1 SGHKS and CDR2 YYEKEE (reference sequence). CDR3 coding DNA: TGTGCCAGCAGCTTGGTGGCAGTTTATAATTCACCCCTCCACTTT. It encodes CASSLVAVYNSPLHF.

CDR3 nucleotide sequence: TGTGCCAGCAGTTTTAGCGGGAGTAGGAATGAGCAGTTCTTC. Translating gives CASSFSGSRNEQFF. This chain connects TRBV6-4 to TRBJ2-1, with TRBD2 identical over 9 bases. Germline CDR1 and CDR2: MRHNA and SNTAGT. V was pared by 5 bases and J by 7 bases, with 6 bases of the junction left unmatched. This CDR3 comprises 14 residues.

V gene TRBV29-1 combines with J gene TRBJ2-1; 8 nucleotides line up with TRBD2. CDR3 length equals 14 residues. V shed 7 bases, J shed 3 bases, and the junction held 8 bases outside the gene matches. Germline V lookup: CDR1 SQVTM, CDR2 ANQGSEA. CDR3 protein: CSASAGAVYNEQFF. The CDR3, as DNA: TGCAGCGCCTCAGCGGGAGCCGTCTACAATGAGCAGTTCTTC.

The chain couples TRBV27 to TRBJ1-6; no reliable D call. V lost 0 bases to trimming and J lost 7 bases, with 10 bases between them. The germline gives CDR1 MNHEY, CDR2 SMNVEV (reference sequence). CDR3 length: 15 residues. The CDR3 nucleotides read TGTGCCAGCAGTTTATCGGGAGTTGTGAATTCACCCCTCCACTTT. It translates to CASSLSGVVNSPLHF.

This clone appeared a single time. The V gene is TRBV24-1, the J gene TRBJ2-5; 8 bases line up with TRBD1. The germline V gene encodes CDR1 KGHDR and CDR2 SFDVKD. The CDR3 consists of 15 residues. V lost 4 bases to trimming and J lost 8 bases; unmatched junction nucleotides: 11. CDR3 DNA sequence: TGTGCCACCAGTGAAGCCGGGACAGGCCCCGGTACCCAGTACTTC. Protein: CATSEAGTGPGTQYF.

The chain recombines TRBV18 with TRBJ1-4; TRBD1 matches 8 bases. CDR1 is KGHSH and CDR2 is LQKENI in the germline V gene. V dropped 2 bases and J dropped 5; count of bases not matched to a gene: 7. The CDR3 covers 16 residues. The CDR3 DNA reads as TGTGCCAGCTCACCAAAGACAGGGGCGGGAAATGAAAAACTGTTTTTT. This encodes CASSPKTGAGNEKLFF.

Only one count was recorded for this clone. This rearrangement joins TRBV2 to TRBJ1-2, with D perhaps TRBD1 (5 bases). The CDR3 has 14 amino acids. Germline values: CDR1 SNHLY, CDR2 FYNNEI. V was shortened by 6 bases and J by 0 bases, with 11 bases between the two germline ends. The CDR3 nucleotides read TGTGCCAGCAGACCGGACACAACTAACTATGGCTACACCTTC. It specifies CASRPDTTNYGYTF.

CDR3 residues: CASSPRELQNSPLHF. The CDR3 nucleotides read TGTGCCAGCTCACCACGCGAGTTACAGAATTCACCCCTCCACTTT. This sequence joins TRBV18 and TRBJ1-6, with D unresolved. The germline CDR1 and CDR2 sequences are KGHSH and LQKENI. This CDR3 contains 15 residues. The ends were cut back, 1 base at V and 7 bases at J, with 11 bases in the middle.

This chain links TRBV5-8 with TRBJ1-3, with D maybe TRBD1 (6 bases). Germline V gene lookup returns CDR1 SGHTS and CDR2 YDEGEE. The ends were cut back, 0 bases at V and 2 bases at J, with 9 bases in the middle. The CDR3 has 15 amino acids. The CDR3 loop reads CASSLVYRAGNTIYF. In DNA form, the CDR3 reads TGTGCCAGCAGCTTGGTATACAGGGCTGGAAACACCATATATTTT.

This clone appeared a single time. The chain uses TRBV11-1 and TRBJ1-2; D perhaps matches TRBD1 (6 bases). Germline CDR1 is SGHAT and CDR2 is FQDESV (reference sequence). The CDR3 consists of 13 residues. The V end lost 1 base, the J end lost 6 bases, and 9 bases lay between the germline ends. Written as DNA, the CDR3 is TGTGCCAGCAGCTTAGACAGGGATAATGGCTACACCTTC. Protein product: CASSLDRDNGYTF.

This chain connects TRBV29-1 to TRBJ1-5; no reliable D call. V was pared by 7 bases and J by 3 bases, with 10 bases between. This CDR3 has 12 amino acids. From germline, CDR1 is SQVTM and CDR2 ANQGSEA. The CDR3 reads CSAGWANQPQHF. The CDR3 bases are TGCAGCGCCGGATGGGCCAATCAGCCCCAGCATTTT.

The DNA of the CDR3 is TGTGCCAGCTCACCACAGACAGGGAACACTGAAGCTTTCTTT. This gives the protein CASSPQTGNTEAFF. V and J are TRBV18 and TRBJ1-1; TRBD1 might be the D (6 bases). V was shortened by 1 base and J by 1 base, with 7 bases between the two germline ends. This CDR3 contains 14 residues. Germline CDR1 is KGHSH and CDR2 is LQKENI.

The chain recombines TRBV6-5 with TRBJ1-3; 10 nucleotides agree with TRBD1. This CDR3 is 16 amino acids long. The V gene end was trimmed by 4 bases and the J gene end by 4 bases; junction bases not matched to a gene: 7. Germline V CDR1 and CDR2: MNHEY, SVGAGI. The CDR3 DNA reads as TGTGCCAGCAGTTTGACAGGGGGCTTAACGGGAAACACCATATATTTT. As protein: CASSLTGGLTGNTIYF.

The rearrangement joins TRBV6-4 to TRBJ1-2; D gene ambiguous. The CDR3 sequence is 11 residues long. The V and J ends lost 0 bases and 7 bases respectively, with 3 bases between them. The V gene's germline CDR1 is MRHNA and CDR2 SNTAGT. The CDR3 nucleotides are TGTGCCAGCAGTGACTCGAGTGGCTACACCTTC. As protein: CASSDSSGYTF.

The CDR3 DNA sequence: TGTGCCAGCAGCTACTCGACAGGGGCTTCACCCCTCCACTTT. This translates into CASSYSTGASPLHF. The chain combines TRBV11-2 with TRBJ1-6, with 8 bases aligning to TRBD1. CDR1 and CDR2 (germline): SGHAT, FQNNGV. V shed 4 bases, J shed 9 bases, and the junction held 5 bases outside the gene matches. The CDR3 length is 14 residues.

In nucleotides, the CDR3 is TGTGCCAGCAGCTTATACAGGGTCACTGAAGCTTTCTTT. Translation gives CASSLYRVTEAFF. The chain couples TRBV7-2 to TRBJ1-1; possible D gene TRBD1, 6 bases. The V end was cut by 2 bases, the J end by 4 bases, with 8 bases between. The germline CDR1 and CDR2 sequences are SGHTA and FQGNSA. The CDR3 has 13 residues.

This clone showed up just a few times. This chain uses TRBV2 with TRBJ2-2; D might be TRBD2 (6 bases). V was pared by 3 bases and J by 1 base, with 9 bases between. Germline V gene sequence: CDR1 SNHLY, CDR2 FYNNEI. This CDR3 contains 15 residues. CDR3 bases: TGTGCCAGCAGTGACCGGGAGTGGAACACCGGGGAGCTGTTTTTT. This codes for CASSDREWNTGELFF.